This T cell receptor (beta chain) was obtained from a study of Graves' ophthalmopathy and Graves' hyperthyroidism. Study information: Stable hyperthyroidism meant no progression to ophthalmopathy within 18 months of follow-up.

This clonotype was seen at least ten times. The CDR3 runs to 14 residues. After removal of 6 bases from V and 0 bases from J, the junction contained 7 bases not matched to a gene. CDR1 DFQATT and CDR2 SNEGSKA come from the germline V gene (reference sequence). TCR beta CDR3 amplification used RNA transcripts. HTBI-primed first-round RT-PCR preceded second-round multiplex PCR. In TCRdb, the multiplex PCR reads were re-called with MiXCR into one record per CDR3 protein. The repertoire includes about 550,000 distinct CDR3 sequences, under 45% of them detected once, and about 4.1% sits in the top ten. The chain carries TRBV20-1 and TRBJ1-1; 7 bases line up with TRBD1. The sample was peripheral blood or thyroid tissue (not recorded which). The source is an adult man with Graves' hyperthyroidism. The CDR3, as DNA: TGCAGTGCCGCGGGACAGCTCCTGAACACTGAAGCTTTCTTT. Translated: CSAAGQLLNTEAFF.